Below, 7 T cell receptor beta chains from the same sample are listed, as sequenced in a study of technical replicates of blood from a few donors. Clones were read by immunoSEQ multiplex PCR, and TCRdb kept only the in-frame ones, dropping some. In the table there are tens of thousands of clones, roughly nine tenths of which are singletons. Sequencing input: PBMCs. These receptors were obtained from a human donor in good health. Some clones in this sample may be carry-over from other donors' samples.

The rearrangement uses TRBV25-1 and TRBJ2-1, with 7 bases aligning to TRBD2. The germline gives CDR1 MGHDK, CDR2 SYGVNS. The CDR3 extends over 16 amino acids. V lost 4 bases and J lost 4; bases outside the gene matches: 10. CDR3 in amino acids: CASSGGGSGSYNEQFF. The CDR3 bases are TGTGCCAGCAGTGGGGGGGGTAGCGGTTCATACAATGAGCAGTTCTTC.

This clone came up a few times. The chain combines TRBV7-2 with TRBJ1-3; D gene uncertain. The CDR3 has 13 amino acids. Trimming cost V 2 bases and J 8 bases, with 10 bases left between them. Germline V gene lookup returns CDR1 SGHTA and CDR2 FQGNSA. CDR3 in DNA: TGTGCCAGCAGCTTAAGAGCCACTGACACCATATATTTT. Its protein product is CASSLRATDTIYF.

The DNA for the CDR3 is TGTGCCAGCAGCCCTACTAGTCCAGATACGCAGTATTTT. This gives the protein CASSPTSPDTQYF. V usage is TRBV7-6 and J usage is TRBJ2-3; D might be TRBD2 (5 bases). This CDR3 is 13 amino acids long. Between the trimmed V and J ends, which lost 5 bases and 4 bases, there was a span of 10 bases. The germline gives CDR1 SGHVS, CDR2 FNYEAQ. The full variable domain, rest sourced from reference TRBV7-6 and TRBJ2-3, is GAGVSQSPRYKVTKRGQDVALRCDPISGHVSLYWYRQALGQGPEFLTYFNYEAQQDKSGLPNDRFSAERPEGSISTLTIQRTEQRDSAMYRCASSPTSPDTQYFGPGTRLTVL.

V is TRBV19 and J is TRBJ1-5; 10 nucleotides match TRBD1. CDR1 is LNHDA, CDR2 SQIVND, per germline (reference sequence). The CDR3 runs 17 residues. V lost 3 bases and J lost 1; bases outside the gene matches: 6. As DNA, the CDR3 is TGTGCCAGTAGTATTATTGGACAGGGGGGGAGCAATCAGCCCCAGCATTTT. Amino acids: CASSIIGQGGSNQPQHF.

The chain uses TRBV4-2 and TRBJ2-5; 11 bases line up with TRBD2. CDR3 length: 18 amino acids. Trimming at V came to 0 bases and at J to 7 bases, leaving 13 bases not matched to a gene. Germline CDR1 LGHNA, CDR2 YNFKEQ. This CDR3 is CASSQDRASSGGSGTQYF. The CDR3 DNA follows: TGTGCCAGCAGCCAAGATCGGGCGTCTAGCGGGGGGTCGGGGACCCAGTACTTC.

V gene TRBV30 combines with J gene TRBJ1-5; D unclear. V lost 2 bases, J lost 4 bases, and 9 bases lay in between. The CDR3 sequence is 13 residues long. Per germline, CDR1 GTSNPN and CDR2 SVGIG (reference sequence). Here the CDR3 reads CAWSLRDNQPQHF. CDR3 nucleotides: TGTGCCTGGAGTTTGAGAGATAATCAGCCCCAGCATTTT.

Remarks on this clone: The junction differs from germline at one of its ends, possibly a read error. The chain uses TRBV18 and TRBJ2-1, with TRBD1 identical over 7 bases. This CDR3 has 15 residues. Looked up from germline, CDR1 is KGHSH and CDR2 is LQKENI. CDR3 sequence (DNA): TGTGCCAGCTCCCCACTGACAGGGTTCTACAATGAGCAGTTCTTC. Translation gives CASSPLTGFYNEQFF.